The clone carrying this T cell receptor beta chain was detected only a few times. Some clones are missing from TCRdb's copy, which holds only in-frame ones; the method was immunoSEQ multiplex PCR. The table includes about 190,000 clones, approximately 90% detected once. The data were taken from a study of blood T cell repertoires in COVID-19. J lost 7 bases, V lost 2 bases, and 7 bases had no gene match. CDR1 SEHNR and CDR2 FQNEAQ come from the germline V gene (reference sequence). This CDR3 spans 16 amino acids. The source is a woman aged 35 to 49 in a cohort exposed to, infected with or recovered from COVID-19 (not recorded which). The chain has TRBV7-9 and TRBJ2-2; 10 bases agree with TRBD2. Source material: PBMCs or T cells enriched from blood (not recorded which). CDR3 sequence (DNA): TGTGCCAGCAGCTTAAGCAGCGGGAGGGCCTTCGGGGAGCTGTTTTTT. Translation gives CASSLSSGRAFGELFF.